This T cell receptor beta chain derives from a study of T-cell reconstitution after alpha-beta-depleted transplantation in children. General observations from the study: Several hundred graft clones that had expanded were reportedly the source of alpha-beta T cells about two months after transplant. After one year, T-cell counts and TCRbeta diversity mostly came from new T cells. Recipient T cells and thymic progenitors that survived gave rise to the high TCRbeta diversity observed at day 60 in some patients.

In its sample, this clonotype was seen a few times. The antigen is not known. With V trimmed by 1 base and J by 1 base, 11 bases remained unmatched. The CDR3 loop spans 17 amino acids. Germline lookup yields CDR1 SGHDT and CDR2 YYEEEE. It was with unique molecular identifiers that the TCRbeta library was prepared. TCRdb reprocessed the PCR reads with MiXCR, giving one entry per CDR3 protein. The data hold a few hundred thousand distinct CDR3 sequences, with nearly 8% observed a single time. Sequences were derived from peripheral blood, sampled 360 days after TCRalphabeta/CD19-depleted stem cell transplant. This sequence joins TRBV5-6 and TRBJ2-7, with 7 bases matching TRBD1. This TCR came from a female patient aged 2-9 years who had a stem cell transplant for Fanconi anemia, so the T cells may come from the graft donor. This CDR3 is CASSLRGRGFPSYEQYF. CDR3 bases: TGTGCCAGCAGCTTGAGGGGCAGGGGGTTTCCATCCTACGAGCAGTACTTC. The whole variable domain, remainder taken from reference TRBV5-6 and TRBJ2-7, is DAGVTQSPTHLIKTRGQQVTLRCSPKSGHDTVSWYQQALGQGPQFIFQYYEEEERQRGNFPDRFSGHQFPNYSSELNVNALLLGDSALYLCASSLRGRGFPSYEQYFGPGTRLTVT.